The 24 T cell receptor beta chains presented below share a single source sample, sequenced in a study of blood T cells in healthy people across ages (dated by TCRdb to the mid-2010s). Libraries came from 5' RACE. Instrument on record: Illumina HiSeq 2500. A second roughly 6 to 12 cycle PCR used a sample-barcoded 5' primer and a J-beta primer mix. The public sequencing data were trimmed at Q25 with fastp and processed into clonotypes with MiXCR by TCRdb, which kept only in-frame beta chains. All rows with the same CDR3 protein become a single entry with the most common DNA and genes. The sample table records 1.4 million to 1.5 million distinct CDR3 sequences; 40% to 50% of these occur just once. The top ten hold roughly 8.2% of the sample. The sequencing sample was made of blood. The receptors here all came from a woman aged 18-29 years in good health.

This clonotype was counted between two and nine times. The chain joins TRBV7-8 to TRBJ2-4; D gene unclear. The J call may be wrong; the DNA end is better matched by TRBJ2-7. Germline V lookup: CDR1 SGHVS, CDR2 FQNEAQ. The CDR3 has 14 residues. This CDR3 is CASSHTGEWYEQYF. In DNA form, the CDR3 reads TGTGCCAGCAGCCACACCGGTGAATGGTACGAGCAGTACTTC.

The J gene is TRBJ2-7, the V gene TRBV6-1, with D perhaps assigned TRBD1 or TRBD2 (5 bases each). Trimming removed 3 bases at V and 4 bases at J, with 13 bases between. The CDR3 has 14 amino acids. Germline assignment: CDR1 MNHNS and CDR2 SASEGT. CDR3 sequence (DNA): TGTGCCAGCAGTGATTTTGTGGGGGTATACGAGCAGTACTTC. Its translation is CASSDFVGVYEQYF.

This clonotype was seen many times. The chain is built from TRBV6-9 and TRBJ2-1; D ambiguous. With 9 bases removed from V and 1 base from J, the gap between germline ends came to 10 bases. Germline lookup yields CDR1 MNHGY and CDR2 SVAAGI. This CDR3 is 13 amino acids long. The CDR3 DNA sequence: TGTGCCAGTTCCGGGCAGTCCTACAATGAGCAGTTCTTC. Amino acids: CASSGQSYNEQFF.

The V call is TRBV11-2, the J call TRBJ2-6, with 7 bases identical to TRBD1. J lost 0 bases, V lost 1 base, and 6 bases had no gene match. From germline, CDR1 is SGHAT and CDR2 FQNNGV. The length of the CDR3 is 18 residues. The CDR3 DNA is TGTGCCAGCAGCTTAGTTACAGGGGCCGGCTCTGGGGCCAACGTCCTGACTTTC. It encodes CASSLVTGAGSGANVLTF. The variable domain in full, completed from reference TRBV11-2 and TRBJ2-6, reads EAGVAQSPRYKIIEKRQSVAFWCNPISGHATLYWYQQILGQGPKLLIQFQNNGVVDDSQLPKDRFSAERLKGVDSTLKIQPAKLEDSAVYLCASSLVTGAGSGANVLTFGAGSRLTVL.

This clonotype has just one count. Written as DNA, the CDR3 is TGCAGTGCTAGACCTATGGTAGCGGGAGGTACGTCCACGAACAATGAGCAGTTCTTC. It yields the protein CSARPMVAGGTSTNNEQFF. The J gene is TRBJ2-1, the V gene TRBV20-1; 10 bases map to TRBD2. CDR1 is DFQATT, CDR2 SNEGSKA, per germline (reference sequence). V lost 2 bases to trimming and J lost 5 bases; unmatched junction nucleotides: 18. The CDR3 runs to 19 residues.

This clonotype was detected a few times. The chain has TRBV6-6 and TRBJ1-1; 8 nucleotides match TRBD1. The germline CDR1 and CDR2 sequences are MNHNY and SVGAGI (reference sequence). The CDR3 sequence is 15 residues long. Trimming took 6 bases from V and 3 from J; bases not matched to a gene: 9. CDR3 region: CASSPGDRTYTEAFF. In DNA, the CDR3 is TGTGCCAGCAGCCCCGGGGACAGGACCTACACTGAAGCTTTCTTT.

This clonotype was detected a few times. This chain links TRBV20-1 with TRBJ1-3; D is uncertain. V was pared by 1 base and J by 0 bases, with 10 bases between. This CDR3 has 15 residues. CDR1 and CDR2 from the germline V gene are DFQATT and SNEGSKA (reference sequence). The CDR3 DNA follows: TGCAGTGCTAGAGGTTACCCCTCCTCTGGAAACACCATATATTTT. This encodes CSARGYPSSGNTIYF.

The gene calls are TRBV7-9 and TRBJ2-1; 14 nucleotides agree with TRBD2. Trimming at V came to 3 bases and at J to 3 bases, leaving 7 bases not matched to a gene. Germline-derived CDR1 and CDR2 are SEHNR and FQNEAQ (reference sequence). The CDR3 extends over 18 amino acids. The CDR3 DNA sequence: TGTGCCAGCAGCTTCAAGACTAGCGGGGGGGCTATCTACAATGAGCAGTTCTTC. Its protein product is CASSFKTSGGAIYNEQFF.

The gene calls are TRBV7-2 and TRBJ1-2; D perhaps matches TRBD1 (5 bases). V was shortened by 1 base and J by 7 bases, with 13 bases between the two germline ends. CDR1 and CDR2 (germline): SGHTA, FQGNSA. The CDR3 is 14 residues long. The CDR3 reads CASSLDRQSRGYTF. Here the CDR3 DNA reads TGTGCCAGCAGCTTAGATAGACAGAGTCGTGGCTACACCTTC.

This clonotype came up a few times. The J gene is TRBJ2-3, the V gene TRBV5-1, with 10 bases identical to TRBD2. Unmatched junction bases numbered 11, after V lost 8 bases and J lost 8 bases. Germline V gene lookup returns CDR1 SGHRS and CDR2 YFSETQ. CDR3 length equals 14 residues. CDR3 sequence: CASELAGSKGTQYF. CDR3 nucleotide sequence: TGCGCCAGTGAACTAGCGGGGAGTAAGGGTACGCAGTATTTT.

The sample holds a few counts of this clonotype. The CDR3 sequence: CASSVTLQGYEQYF. For the CDR3, the DNA is TGTGCCAGCAGCGTAACCCTCCAGGGATACGAGCAGTACTTC. V is TRBV9 and J is TRBJ2-7, with a possible D match to TRBD1 (5 bases). From germline, CDR1 is SGDLS and CDR2 YYNGEE. Trimming took off 1 base at V and 4 bases at J, with 12 bases between the two ends. This CDR3 contains 14 residues.

This clonotype has a handful of counts. J is TRBJ2-1 and V is TRBV4-2; TRBD2 aligns across 7 bases. Germline lookup yields CDR1 LGHNA and CDR2 YNFKEQ. The trim removed 1 base at V and 5 bases at J, leaving 8 bases unmatched. The CDR3 sequence is 16 residues long. Here the CDR3 reads CASSQGLRESHNEQFF. CDR3 DNA: TGTGCCAGCAGCCAAGGGTTGCGGGAGAGTCACAATGAGCAGTTCTTC.

This clonotype was picked up a small number of times. DNA for the CDR3: TGCAGTGCGAAAGGATGGGAGCGGGGTGAGCAGTTCTTC. Translating gives CSAKGWERGEQFF. The J gene is TRBJ2-1, the V gene TRBV20-1, with TRBD2 matching over 7 bases. CDR3 length: 13 residues. Trimming cost V 6 bases and J 9 bases; bases outside gene matches: 11. Germline V gene lookup returns CDR1 DFQATT and CDR2 SNEGSKA (reference sequence).

This chain links TRBV12-3 or TRBV12-4 with TRBJ2-6; 9 bases agree with TRBD1. The CDR3 runs 17 residues. Trimming at V came to 5 bases and at J to 4 bases, leaving 9 bases not matched to a gene. The DNA for the CDR3 is TGTGCCAGCAGTCCGGGGACAGGGCTGCGCGGGGCCAACGTCCTGACTTTC. Its protein is CASSPGTGLRGANVLTF.

This clonotype was observed a few times. This chain joins TRBV29-1 and TRBJ1-1; possibly TRBD1 for D (5 bases). The CDR3 is 12 amino acids. Germline V gene lookup returns CDR1 SQVTM and CDR2 ANQGSEA. The ends were cut back, 4 bases at V and 5 bases at J, with 11 bases in the middle. The CDR3: CSVGGGVTEAFF. CDR3 nucleotides: TGCAGCGTTGGCGGGGGAGTGACTGAAGCTTTCTTT.

This clonotype came up many times. This rearrangement joins TRBV27 to TRBJ1-4, with D unclear. CDR1 is MNHEY, CDR2 SMNVEV, per germline (reference sequence). With 3 bases removed from V and 8 bases from J, the gap between germline ends came to 13 bases. The CDR3 runs to 14 residues. CDR3 DNA: TGTGCCAGCAGTTTTTGGGAGGCCCCCGAAAAACTGTTTTTT. This translates into CASSFWEAPEKLFF.

The genes are TRBV20-1 and TRBJ2-3; D may correspond to TRBD1 or TRBD2 (6 bases each). Trimming removed 2 bases from V and 0 bases from J, with 15 bases in between. There are 16 residues in the CDR3. The germline V gene encodes CDR1 DFQATT and CDR2 SNEGSKA (reference sequence). In DNA form, the CDR3 reads TGCAGTGCTAGACGTTCGGGGGCTACTAGCACAGATACGCAGTATTTT. This codes for CSARRSGATSTDTQYF.

V is TRBV6-6 and J is TRBJ2-7; D tentatively reads TRBD1 or TRBD2 (6 bases each). Germline CDR1 MNHNY, CDR2 SVGAGI (reference sequence). Trimming took off 5 bases at V and 1 base at J, with 15 bases between the two ends. CDR3 length equals 15 residues. CDR3 in amino acids: CASSLSKGGSYEQYF. CDR3 in DNA: TGTGCCAGCAGTCTCTCCAAGGGGGGTTCCTACGAGCAGTACTTC.

The V and J genes are TRBV20-1 and TRBJ2-3; D may correspond to TRBD1 or TRBD2 (6 bases each). In germline, CDR1 is DFQATT, CDR2 SNEGSKA (reference sequence). V was cut by 8 bases and J by 5 bases, with 14 bases left in between. The CDR3 loop spans 12 amino acids. CDR3 nucleotide sequence: TGCAGTCACCCCGGGGGCTTAGATACGCAGTATTTT. Its translation: CSHPGGLDTQYF.

A few counts support this clonotype. The J gene is TRBJ2-3, the V gene TRBV7-2; 9 bases agree with TRBD2. Germline values: CDR1 SGHTA, CDR2 FQGNSA. This CDR3 contains 17 residues. J was trimmed by 0 bases and V by 5 bases; bases with no gene match: 9. The CDR3 bases are TGTGCCAGCAGCCTTGGGCCTAGCGGGGCCAGCACAGATACGCAGTATTTT. This gives the protein CASSLGPSGASTDTQYF.

This chain uses TRBV7-2 with TRBJ1-5, with D perhaps TRBD1 (5 bases). The germline V and J ends were trimmed by 11 bases and 4 bases, with 12 bases remaining between them. This CDR3 region has 12 residues. Germline V gene sequence: CDR1 SGHTA, CDR2 FQGNSA. The chain's CDR3 is CAAGGFNQPQHF. The CDR3 coding sequence is TGTGCCGCGGGGGGGTTTAATCAGCCCCAGCATTTT.

This clonotype was recorded many times. The V gene is TRBV5-6, the J gene TRBJ1-2; D is ambiguous. With 5 bases removed from V and 7 bases from J, the gap between germline ends came to 9 bases. The CDR3 is 11 residues long. Looked up from germline, CDR1 is SGHDT and CDR2 is YYEEEE. Here the CDR3 DNA reads TGTGCCAGCAGTTTAGGGCCTGGCTACACCTTC. This sequence encodes CASSLGPGYTF.

The rearrangement joins TRBV6-2 or TRBV6-3 to TRBJ2-3; 7 nucleotides match TRBD2. Germline CDR1 is MNHEY and CDR2 is SVGEGT. With V trimmed by 11 bases and J by 2 bases, 10 bases remained unmatched. This CDR3 has 14 residues. The CDR3 reads CASQRGASTDTQYF. The CDR3 DNA reads TGTGCCTCCCAGCGGGGCGCCTCCACAGATACGCAGTATTTT.

This clonotype was recorded a few times. The V call is TRBV7-8, the J call TRBJ2-1; D is perhaps TRBD2 (5 bases). CDR1 is SGHVS and CDR2 is FQNEAQ in the germline V gene. V gave up 1 base and J gave up 8 bases, with 12 bases separating them. The CDR3 runs to 14 residues. The CDR3 DNA reads as TGTGCCAGCAGCTTAGAAGCTAGCAGTTATGAGCAGTTCTTC. This codes for CASSLEASSYEQFF.